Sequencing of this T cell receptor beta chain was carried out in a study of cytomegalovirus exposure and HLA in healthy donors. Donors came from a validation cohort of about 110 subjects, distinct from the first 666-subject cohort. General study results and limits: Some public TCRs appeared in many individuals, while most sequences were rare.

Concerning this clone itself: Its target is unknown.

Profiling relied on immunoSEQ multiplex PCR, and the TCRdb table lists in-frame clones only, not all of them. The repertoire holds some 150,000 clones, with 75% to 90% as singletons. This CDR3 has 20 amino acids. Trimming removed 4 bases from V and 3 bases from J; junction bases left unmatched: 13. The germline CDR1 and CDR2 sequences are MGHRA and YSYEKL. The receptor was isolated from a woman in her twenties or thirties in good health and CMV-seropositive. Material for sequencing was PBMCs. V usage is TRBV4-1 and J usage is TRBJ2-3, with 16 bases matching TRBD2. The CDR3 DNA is TGCGCCAGCAGCCGGAAGACAGGGACTAGCGGGAGGGCCATAACAGATACGCAGTATTTT. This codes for CASSRKTGTSGRAITDTQYF.